This paragraph covers one TCR beta chain sequence. It lacks a known antigen. An end of the junction does not agree with germline; a read error may underlie this. The sample comes from a study of T-cell memory formation after mild COVID-19 (TCRdb year 2021). At the level of the whole study: TCR sequence clusters from the two donors were largely donor specific. In a couple of donors, T-cell clones that expanded and contracted after mild COVID-19 were followed by sequencing TCRalpha and TCRbeta repertoires longitudinally. Two young, previously healthy adult volunteers, one female and one male, were included in the cohort.

PBMCs were isolated by Ficoll-Paque density gradient centrifugation. From a lookup of the germline V gene (reference sequence), CDR1 and CDR2 are MNHEY and SMNVEV. Measured from the cysteine to the phenylalanine, the CDR3 is 16 residues long. Of the read, only the CDR3 DNA is kept; its 48 bases are in frame from base 1. TCRdb records Illumina NovaSeq 6000 as the sequencer. TCRalpha and TCRbeta cDNA libraries were constructed by 5'RACE with constant-segment primers, with sample barcodes and unique molecular identifiers being introduced. RNA was extracted from every sample with Trizol reagent. The libraries were amplified in two PCR steps, and the second step added a second sample barcode and Illumina TruSeq adapters. The libraries were sequenced on an Illumina NovaSeq using 2 x 150 bp paired-end reads. On the study's bioinformatics: Demultiplexing of reads and collapsing into UMI-guided consensus sequences were performed with migec v1.2.7. With mixcr v2.1.11, UMI consensuses were aligned to TRA and TRB V and J templates and assembled into clonotypes. Clonotypes were classified as expanded or contracted when called significant by both edgeR and NoisET, with noise models trained on biological replicates. edgeR calls used a false discovery rate-adjusted p below 0.01 and a log2 fold-change threshold of 1. As an exploratory analysis of dynamics, max-normalized trajectories of the 1000 most abundant clonotypes were examined with PCA combined with hierarchical clustering. Each responding clone was given a CD4 or CD8 phenotype based on the CD4+ and CD8+ repertoires, which had been sequenced separately. TCRdb reran the public reads through fastp at Q25 and MiXCR, keeping productive beta chains. Rows with a matching CDR3 protein are joined into one entry that keeps the most common DNA and genes. The V and J calls come from TCRdb's annotation, not from the publication. The sample contains more than 150,000 distinct CDR3 sequences, around 21% of them found a single time. The ten largest clonotypes hold approximately 22% of the sample.

What the study reported, not specific to this receptor: Whether the second-wave clones peaking on day 37 were SARS-CoV-2 specific was not confirmed. Balanced CD4/CD8 phenotypes were observed for clones contracting from day 15 to 85, whereas a bias towards CD4+ was observed for a second wave of clones expanding from day 15 to 37. Contracting CD4+ clones appeared mostly in the CM and EM memory subsets, whereas CD8+ clones were enriched in EMRA. The detection of some responding clones in pre-infection memory suggests that pre-existing cross-reactive memory T cells joined the SARS-CoV-2 response. Only a couple of mild cases were covered in the study, and larger cohorts including severe cases with pre-infection samples were considered necessary.

The sequence was collected from an adult woman who had mild COVID-19 (a few samples of this study predate the infection). The sample titles of this study are shuffled in the database, so cell type and time point are left out; the donor was told from shared clones. The chain couples TRBV27 to TRBJ2-5; 9 nucleotides in the junction match TRBD2. Source material: PBMCs or a T cell subset sorted from them (not recorded which). The CDR3 here reads CASSSLGVAGEETEYF. The DNA sequence is TGTGCCAGCAGTTCCCTGGGAGTAGCGGGGGAAGAGACCGAGTACTTC.